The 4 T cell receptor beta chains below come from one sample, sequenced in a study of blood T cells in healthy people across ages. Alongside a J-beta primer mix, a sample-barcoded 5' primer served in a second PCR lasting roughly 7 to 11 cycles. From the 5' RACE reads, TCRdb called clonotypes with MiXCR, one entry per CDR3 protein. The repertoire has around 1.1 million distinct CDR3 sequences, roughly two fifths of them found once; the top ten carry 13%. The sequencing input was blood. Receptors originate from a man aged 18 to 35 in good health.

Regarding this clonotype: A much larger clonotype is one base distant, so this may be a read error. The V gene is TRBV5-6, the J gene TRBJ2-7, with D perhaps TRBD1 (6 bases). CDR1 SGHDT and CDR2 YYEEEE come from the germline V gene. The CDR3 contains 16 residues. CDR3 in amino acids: CASSFNQGTRSYEQCF. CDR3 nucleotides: TGTGCCAGCAGCTTTAATCAGGGGACGCGCTCCTACGAGCAGTGCTTC.

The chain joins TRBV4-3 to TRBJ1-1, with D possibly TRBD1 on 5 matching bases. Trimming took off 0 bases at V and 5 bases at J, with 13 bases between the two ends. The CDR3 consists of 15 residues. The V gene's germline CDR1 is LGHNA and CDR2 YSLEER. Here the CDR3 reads CASSQDWGVLTEAFF. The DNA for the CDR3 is TGCGCCAGCAGCCAAGATTGGGGGGTTTTGACTGAAGCTTTCTTT.

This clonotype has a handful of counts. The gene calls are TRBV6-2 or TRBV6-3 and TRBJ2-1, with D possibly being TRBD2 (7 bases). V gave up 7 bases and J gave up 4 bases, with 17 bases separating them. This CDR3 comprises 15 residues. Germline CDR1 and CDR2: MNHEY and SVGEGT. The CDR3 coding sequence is TGTGCCAGCATCCGGGGGGCCGGGCTTTACAATGAGCAGTTCTTC. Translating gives CASIRGAGLYNEQFF.

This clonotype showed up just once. The CDR3, as DNA: TGTGCCAGCAGGTATGAGGGTCACGAGCAGTACTTC. It translates to CASRYEGHEQYF. This chain links TRBV6-2 or TRBV6-3 with TRBJ2-4, with a weak D call TRBD2 (5 bases). The J call may be wrong; the DNA end is better matched by TRBJ2-7. Germline values: CDR1 MNHEY, CDR2 SVGEGT. The CDR3 contains 12 residues.